The 21 T cell receptor beta chains listed next were all sequenced from one sample in a study of prognosis after radiotherapy for stage I lung cancer. It was by two-round multiplex PCR that TCR beta CDR3 was amplified from genomic DNA. First-round PCR, the initial amplification, used primers specific to each TRBV and TRBJ gene. Using its own MiXCR run on the multiplex PCR reads, TCRdb lists one record per CDR3 protein. This table holds 20,000 to 25,000 distinct CDR3 sequences, roughly 43% found once. Material: PBMCs, obtained before or after stereotactic body radiation therapy (not recorded which). These receptor sequences come from a donor aged 50 or older with non-small cell lung cancer.

At least ten counts were recorded for this clonotype. The V gene is TRBV4-1, the J gene TRBJ2-5; D gene ambiguous. The CDR3 has 13 amino acids. V was cut by 4 bases and J by 0 bases, with 6 bases left in between. CDR1 is MGHRA, CDR2 YSYEKL, per germline. The CDR3 DNA reads TGCGCCAGCAGCCGCAACAACCAAGAGACCCAGTACTTC. This encodes CASSRNNQETQYF.

This clonotype was seen at least ten times. This chain connects TRBV6-1 to TRBJ1-5; no firm D call. CDR1 and CDR2 from the germline V gene are MNHNS and SASEGT. Trimming cost V 4 bases and J 6 bases, with 7 bases left between them. CDR3 length: 12 residues. CDR3 sequence: CASSVRVQPQHF. The DNA for the CDR3 is TGTGCCAGCAGTGTAAGGGTTCAGCCCCAGCATTTT.

Notes on this clonotype: The junction departs from germline at one end; a sequencing error may be responsible. The V call is TRBV24-1, the J call TRBJ2-3, with D tentatively TRBD1 or TRBD2 (5 bases each). Germline-derived CDR1 and CDR2 are KGHDR and SFDVKD. The CDR3 is 14 residues long. CDR3 DNA sequence: TGTGCCACCAGTGATTTACATCTGGGGGATACTCAGTATTTT. Translated: CATSDLHLGDTQYF.

Ten or more counts support this clonotype. The rearrangement links TRBV6-1 to TRBJ2-1, with D possibly TRBD1 on 7 matching bases. Per the germline V gene, CDR1 is MNHNS and CDR2 is SASEGT. V dropped 9 bases and J dropped 5 bases, with 14 bases sitting between them. The CDR3 consists of 13 residues. CDR3 amino acids: CARIQGGDNEQFF. The CDR3 DNA sequence: TGTGCCAGGATCCAGGGGGGTGACAATGAGCAGTTCTTC.

About this clonotype itself: It may be a read error: a sequence one base away is much more abundant. The V call is TRBV9, the J call TRBJ2-1; TRBD1 is a possible D gene (5 bases). The CDR3 runs 13 residues. The germline gives CDR1 SGDLS, CDR2 YYNGEE. V shed 5 bases and J shed 7 bases, with 13 bases lying between them. CDR3 DNA sequence: TGTGCCAGCAGACCAGGGCCGGAAAATGAGCAGTTCTTC. Protein: CASRPGPENEQFF.

Points on this clonotype: One end of the junction is discordant with germline, which a read error may explain. The chain couples TRBV7-3 to TRBJ1-2; D ambiguous. The CDR3 consists of 13 residues. Germline CDR1 SGHTA, CDR2 FQGTGA. The DNA for the CDR3 is TGTGCCAGAAGCTTATCCCCGAGCTATGGCTACACCTTC. This sequence encodes CARSLSPSYGYTF.

Notes on this clonotype: This could be a read error, since a much larger clone is one nucleotide away. The CDR3 region is CASSSDTGDTQYF. In DNA form, the CDR3 reads TGTGCCAGCAGTTCAGACACGGGAGATACGCAGTATTTT. The chain couples TRBV28 to TRBJ2-3; D is unresolved. The CDR3 length is 13 residues. Trimming pared 4 bases from V and 5 bases from J, leaving 10 bases between. CDR1 is MDHEN, CDR2 SYDVKM, per germline.

With respect to this clonotype: A read error may be the cause here, since a much bigger clone is one base away. V gene TRBV20-1 combines with J gene TRBJ2-5; D ambiguous. The CDR3 runs 13 residues. Germline assignment: CDR1 DFQATT and CDR2 SNEGSKA (reference sequence). V lost 0 bases to trimming and J lost 3 bases, with 8 bases between them. The CDR3 sequence is CSARDWAKETQYF. DNA of the CDR3: TGCAGTGCTAGAGATTGGGCGAAAGAGACCCAGTACTTC.

Within the sample, this clonotype is medium-sized. The chain recombines TRBV11-3 with TRBJ2-7; tentatively, D is TRBD1 or TRBD2 (6 bases each). Per the germline V gene, CDR1 is SGHNT and CDR2 is YENEEA. V was cut by 0 bases and J by 6 bases, with 21 bases left in between. The CDR3 loop spans 17 amino acids. The CDR3, as DNA: TGTGCCAGCAGCTTAGATCTAGGGGGGACTGGGGCTTCCGAGCAGTACTTC. Translated, it gives CASSLDLGGTGASEQYF.

The chain has TRBV27 and TRBJ2-7, with D tentatively TRBD1 (5 bases). The germline V and J ends were trimmed by 7 bases and 4 bases, with 17 bases remaining between them. The germline CDR1 and CDR2 sequences are MNHEY and SMNVEV (reference sequence). The CDR3 extends over 14 amino acids. The CDR3 sequence: CASTPQGGEYEQYF. Written as DNA, the CDR3 is TGTGCCAGCACACCCCAGGGTGGAGAATACGAGCAGTACTTC.

This clonotype was seen ten or more times. V and J are TRBV7-9 and TRBJ1-2, with a weak D call TRBD1 (6 bases). Trimming took 5 bases from V and 2 from J, leaving 12 bases between them. This CDR3 has 14 amino acids. CDR1 and CDR2 (germline): SEHNR, FQNEAQ (reference sequence). The CDR3 nucleotides are TGTGCCAGCAGCAACACTCAGGGGAACTATGGCTACACCTTC. Translation: CASSNTQGNYGYTF.

With respect to this clonotype: A read error is likely, as this CDR3 ends without the conserved phenylalanine or tryptophan. The DNA is omitted, as the CDR3 cannot be located on it reliably, and the CDR3 follows TCRdb's listing. The gene calls are TRBV29-1 and TRBJ2-1. Germline values: CDR1 SQVTM, CDR2 ANQGSEA. Termini included, the CDR3 measures 11 amino acids. CDR3 sequence: CSVESYNEQLL.

This clonotype was seen at least ten times. The V call is TRBV2, the J call TRBJ1-2, with TRBD1 identical over 9 bases. CDR1 and CDR2 from the germline V gene are SNHLY and FYNNEI. J gave up 7 bases and V 4 bases, and 1 base lay outside the gene matches. The CDR3 runs 12 residues. The CDR3 reads CASSGTGAGYTF. CDR3 in DNA: TGTGCCAGCAGTGGGACAGGGGCTGGCTACACCTTC.

This clonotype was picked up many times. In nucleotides, the CDR3 is TGTGCCAGCAGCCGGACAGGGCATCAGCCCCAGCATTTT. As protein: CASSRTGHQPQHF. The V call is TRBV7-2, the J call TRBJ1-5; 8 positions agree with TRBD1. This CDR3 region has 13 residues. Trimming cost V 5 bases and J 5 bases; bases outside gene matches: 2. In germline, CDR1 is SGHTA, CDR2 FQGNSA.

A remark on this clonotype: It may be a read error: a sequence one base away is much more abundant. The gene calls are TRBV6-1 and TRBJ2-4, with D perhaps being TRBD1 or TRBD2 (5 bases each). From germline, CDR1 is MNHNS and CDR2 SASEGT. V was pared by 6 bases and J by 1 base, with 13 bases between. The CDR3 extends over 15 amino acids. The CDR3 DNA reads TGTGCCAGCAGAATGGCAGGGAGTGCCAAAAACATTCAGTACTTC. This sequence encodes CASRMAGSAKNIQYF.

Note on this clonotype: The junction differs from germline at one of its ends, possibly a read error. The V call is TRBV6-2 or TRBV6-3, the J call TRBJ1-2; no definite D call. The CDR3 loop spans 17 amino acids. The germline gives CDR1 MNHEY, CDR2 SVGEGT. CDR3 loop: CASRVRGKAESNYGYTF. The CDR3 DNA reads as TGTGCCAGCAGAGTAAGAGGGAAAGCAGAATCTAACTATGGATACACCTTC.

This clonotype was found many times. With a much larger clone just one base away, this may be a read error. The conserved phenylalanine or tryptophan is not found at the CDR3 terminus, so this likely reflects a read error. The chain recombines TRBV6-1 with TRBJ2-7, with D possibly being TRBD1 (6 bases). This CDR3 has 16 amino acids. Trimming stripped 5 bases from V and 2 bases from J, with 19 bases between. The germline gives CDR1 MNHNS, CDR2 SASEGT. CDR3 in DNA: TGTGCCAGCAGTACCAAGACAGGCCAACACCCCTACGAGCAGTACCTC. Translation: CASSTKTGQHPYEQYL.

Worth noting for this clonotype: An end of the junction differs from the germline gene, which may be a read error. J is TRBJ2-1 and V is TRBV12-3 or TRBV12-4, with 9 bases fitting TRBD1. CDR3 size: 16 residues. Written as DNA, the CDR3 is TGTGCCAGAAGTTACCGACAGGGGGGCGCCTACAATGAGCAGTTCTTC. Translated: CARSYRQGGAYNEQFF.

At least ten counts were recorded for this clonotype. The chain uses TRBV19 and TRBJ1-1; D uncertain. The CDR3 is 12 amino acids. Germline lookup yields CDR1 LNHDA and CDR2 SQIVND (reference sequence). The germline V and J ends were trimmed by 9 bases and 2 bases, with 10 bases remaining between them. Written as DNA, the CDR3 is TGTGCCAGCAGTTACAGTAACACTGAAGCTTTCTTT. Amino acid sequence: CASSYSNTEAFF.

CDR3 sequence: CASSLGQVIYGYTF. DNA of the CDR3: TGTGCCAGCAGCTTGGGACAGGTTATCTATGGCTACACCTTC. The chain links TRBV11-2 to TRBJ1-2, with TRBD1 identical over 8 bases. Germline CDR1 is SGHAT and CDR2 is FQNNGV. The CDR3 contains 14 residues. V lost 3 bases to trimming and J lost 4 bases; unmatched junction nucleotides: 4.

This clonotype was found many times. The chain couples TRBV7-9 to TRBJ2-7; D remains ambiguous. CDR1 SEHNR and CDR2 FQNEAQ come from the germline V gene (reference sequence). The CDR3 has 11 residues. Trimming took off 6 bases at V and 3 bases at J, with 6 bases between the two ends. Here the CDR3 reads CASSPRYEQYF. The CDR3 bases are TGTGCCAGCAGTCCTCGCTACGAGCAGTACTTC. Full variable domain (remainder filled in from reference TRBV7-9 and TRBJ2-7): DTGVSQNPRHKITKRGQNVTFRCDPISEHNRLYWYRQTLGQGPEFLTYFQNEAQLEKSRLLSDRFSAERPKGSFSTLEIQRTEQGDSAMYLCASSPRYEQYFGPGTRLTVT.